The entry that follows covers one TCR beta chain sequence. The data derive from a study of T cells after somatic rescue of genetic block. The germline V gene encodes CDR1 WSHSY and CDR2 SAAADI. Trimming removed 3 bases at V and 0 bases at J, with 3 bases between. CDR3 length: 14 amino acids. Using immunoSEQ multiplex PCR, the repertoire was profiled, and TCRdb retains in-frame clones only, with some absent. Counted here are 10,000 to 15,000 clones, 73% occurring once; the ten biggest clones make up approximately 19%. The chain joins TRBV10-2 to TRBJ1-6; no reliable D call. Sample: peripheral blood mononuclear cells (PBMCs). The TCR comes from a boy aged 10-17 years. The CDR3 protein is CASSDSSYNSPLHF. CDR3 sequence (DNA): TGCGCCAGCAGTGACAGCTCCTATAATTCACCCCTCCACTTT.